Reported below is one T cell receptor (beta chain). The antigen is undetermined. Germline CDR1 LNHDA, CDR2 SQIVND (reference sequence). Trimming cost V 5 bases and J 6 bases; bases outside gene matches: 6. The CDR3 has 15 residues. The entry originates in a study of CD8 T cells in ankylosing spondylitis. Study observations and caveats: What appeared characteristic of ankylosing spondylitis blood was a TCR beta motif of 7 or 8 highly homologous variants.

Quantitative 5'-RACE with molecular barcodes was used to make the TCR beta libraries. TCRdb reprocessed the 5' RACE reads via MiXCR and lists one record per CDR3 protein. There are about 27,000 distinct CDR3 sequences in the sample; 7.9% occur only once, and approximately 29% lies in the top ten. The chain has TRBV19 and TRBJ2-2, with 10 bases aligning to TRBD1. The sequenced sample consisted of blood. The clonotype originates from a male donor with ankylosing spondylitis or in good health (not recorded which). CDR3 nucleotide sequence: TGTGCCAGTAGTGGCCGGGGACAGGGGTCCGGGGAGCTGTTTTTT. Protein product: CASSGRGQGSGELFF.